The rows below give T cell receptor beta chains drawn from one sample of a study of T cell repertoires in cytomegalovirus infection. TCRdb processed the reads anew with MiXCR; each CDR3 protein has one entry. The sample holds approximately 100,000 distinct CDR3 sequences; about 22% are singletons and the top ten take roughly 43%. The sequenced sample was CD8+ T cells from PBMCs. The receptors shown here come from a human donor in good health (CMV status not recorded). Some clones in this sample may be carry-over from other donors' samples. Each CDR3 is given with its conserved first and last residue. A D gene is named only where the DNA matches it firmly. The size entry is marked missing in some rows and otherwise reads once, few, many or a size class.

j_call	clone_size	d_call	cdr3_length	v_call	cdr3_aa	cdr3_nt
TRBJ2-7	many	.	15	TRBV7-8	CASSLESYKTYEQYF	TGTGCCAGCAGCTTAGAATCATACAAGACCTACGAGCAGTACTTC
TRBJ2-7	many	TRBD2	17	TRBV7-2	CASSPGLAGGPIHEQYF	TGTGCCAGCAGCCCGGGACTAGCGGGGGGGCCGATCCACGAGCAGTACTTC
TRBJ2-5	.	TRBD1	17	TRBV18	CASSPNRTGPDQETQYF	TGTGCCAGCTCACCAAATCGGACAGGCCCAGATCAAGAGACCCAGTACTTC
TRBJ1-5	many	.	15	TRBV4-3	CASSQERHSNQPQHF	TGCGCCAGCAGCCAGGAAAGGCATAGCAATCAGCCCCAGCATTTT
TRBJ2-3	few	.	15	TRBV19	CASRAVSGLLDTQYF	TGTGCCAGTAGGGCAGTGAGCGGTCTACTAGATACGCAGTATTTT
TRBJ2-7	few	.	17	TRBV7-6	CASSLAGDSSRSYEQYF	TGTGCCAGCAGCTTAGCGGGAGACTCCTCTCGTTCCTACGAGCAGTACTTC
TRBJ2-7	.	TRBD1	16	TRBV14	CASSQGQGANRYEQYF	TGTGCCAGCAGCCAAGGACAGGGGGCGAATCGGTACGAGCAGTACTTC
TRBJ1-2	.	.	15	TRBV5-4	CATLGQSLSGYGYTF	TGTGCAACACTTGGCCAGTCGCTGTCGGGCTATGGCTACACCTTC
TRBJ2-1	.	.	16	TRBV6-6	CASSPSSGDIYNEQFF	TGTGCCAGCAGTCCCTCCAGCGGGGACATATACAATGAGCAGTTCTTC
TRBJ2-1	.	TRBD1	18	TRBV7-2	CASSFSRTGSSSYNEQFF	TGTGCCAGCAGCTTTAGCCGGACAGGATCGTCCTCCTACAATGAGCAGTTCTTC
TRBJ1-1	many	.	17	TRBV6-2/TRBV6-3	CASSYQDGGFMNTEAFF	TGTGCCAGCAGTTACCAGGATGGGGGATTCATGAACACTGAAGCTTTCTTT
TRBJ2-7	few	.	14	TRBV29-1	CSAQTSESSYEQYF	TGCAGCGCCCAAACGTCAGAGAGTTCCTACGAGCAGTACTTC
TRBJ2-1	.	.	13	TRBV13	CASSSRGPNEQFF	TGTGCCAGCAGCTCGCGGGGGCCCAATGAGCAGTTCTTC
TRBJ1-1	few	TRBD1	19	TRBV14	CASSQDMVGQGIRNTEAFF	TGTGCCAGCAGCCAAGACATGGTAGGACAGGGGATTAGGAACACTGAAGCTTTCTTT
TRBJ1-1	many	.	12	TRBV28	CASSLGPTEAFF	TGTGCCAGCTCTTTGGGGCCCACTGAAGCTTTCTTT
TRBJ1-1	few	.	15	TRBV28	CASSPLIDGNTEAFF	TGTGCCAGCAGCCCCCTCATAGACGGGAACACTGAAGCTTTCTTT
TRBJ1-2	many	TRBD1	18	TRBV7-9	CASSSLRQGVDPNYGYTF	TGTGCCAGCAGCTCCCTTCGACAGGGGGTAGATCCTAACTATGGCTACACCTTC
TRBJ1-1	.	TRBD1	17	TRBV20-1	CSAGVLFTGGADAEAFF	TGCAGTGCTGGAGTACTTTTTACAGGGGGCGCGGACGCTGAAGCTTTCTTT
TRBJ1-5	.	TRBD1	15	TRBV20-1	CSASEGTDSNQPQHF	TGCAGTGCCAGCGAAGGGACAGATAGCAATCAGCCCCAGCATTTT
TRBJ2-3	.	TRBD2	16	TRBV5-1	CASSLAMGGSTDTQYF	TGCGCCAGCAGCTTGGCCATGGGGGGGAGCACAGATACGCAGTATTTT
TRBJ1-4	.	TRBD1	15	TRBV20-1	CSARHSGGGVEKLFF	TGCAGTGCTCGCCACTCAGGGGGAGGAGTGGAAAAACTGTTTTTT
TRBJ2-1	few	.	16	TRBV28	CASSPLPGSSYNEQFF	TGTGCCAGCAGTCCCCTGCCGGGTTCGTCCTACAATGAGCAGTTCTTC
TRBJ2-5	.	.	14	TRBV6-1	CASSEAGARETQYF	TGTGCCAGCAGTGAAGCGGGGGCGAGAGAGACCCAGTACTTC
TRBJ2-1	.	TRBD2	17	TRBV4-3	CASSQDDGLAGVYEQFF	TGCGCCAGCAGCCAAGATGACGGACTAGCGGGAGTGTATGAGCAGTTCTTC
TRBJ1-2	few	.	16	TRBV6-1	CASSEALAAPSAGYTF	TGTGCCAGCAGTGAAGCGCTCGCAGCCCCGAGTGCTGGCTACACCTTC
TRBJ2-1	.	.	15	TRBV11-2	CASSSETDSYNEQFF	TGTGCCAGCAGCTCGGAGACAGACTCCTACAATGAGCAGTTCTTC
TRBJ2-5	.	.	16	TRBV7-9	CASSPTLATDQETQYF	TGTGCCAGCAGCCCCACTCTAGCGACAGATCAAGAGACCCAGTACTTC
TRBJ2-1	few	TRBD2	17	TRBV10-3	CAISEPGVAGNLDEQFF	TGTGCCATCAGTGAGCCGGGGGTAGCGGGCAACTTGGATGAGCAGTTCTTC
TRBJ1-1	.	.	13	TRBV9	CASSARTNTEAFF	TGTGCCAGCAGCGCTCGGACGAACACTGAAGCTTTCTTT
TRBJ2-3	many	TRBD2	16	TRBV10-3	CAISGGLAGVADTQYF	TGTGCCATCAGTGGGGGACTAGCGGGAGTTGCAGATACGCAGTATTTT
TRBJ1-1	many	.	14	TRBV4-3	CATRQGTDNTEAFF	TGCGCCACACGGCAGGGGACGGATAACACTGAAGCTTTCTTT
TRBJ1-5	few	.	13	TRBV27	CASRWGANQPQHF	TGTGCCAGCAGGTGGGGGGCCAATCAGCCCCAGCATTTT
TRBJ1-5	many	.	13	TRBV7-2	CASSTFSGEPQHF	TGTGCCAGCAGCACATTCTCGGGGGAGCCCCAGCATTTT
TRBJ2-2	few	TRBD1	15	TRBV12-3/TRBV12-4	CASSRTGGTPGELFF	TGTGCCAGCAGTCGGACAGGGGGCACACCCGGGGAGCTGTTTTTT
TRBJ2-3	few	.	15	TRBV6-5	CASSYGGESTDTQYF	TGTGCCAGCAGTTACGGTGGGGAAAGCACAGATACGCAGTATTTT
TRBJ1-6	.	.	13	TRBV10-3	CTIGGRWNSPLHF	TGTACCATCGGGGGACGGTGGAATTCACCCCTCCACTTC
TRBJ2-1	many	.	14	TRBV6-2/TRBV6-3	CASSRRGAYNEQFF	TGTGCCAGCAGCCGAAGGGGGGCGTACAATGAGCAGTTCTTC
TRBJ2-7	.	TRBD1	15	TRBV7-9	CASSSHRDREYEQYF	TGTGCCAGCAGCTCGCACCGGGACAGAGAGTACGAGCAGTACTTC
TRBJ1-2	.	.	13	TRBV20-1	CSARQDRDYGYTF	TGCAGTGCTAGACAGGACAGAGACTATGGCTACACCTTC
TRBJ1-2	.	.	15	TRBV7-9	CASSLGAGVNYGYTF	TGTGCCAGCAGCTTAGGGGCGGGAGTTAACTATGGCTACACCTTC
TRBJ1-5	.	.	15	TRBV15	CATSPWAQLNQPQHF	TGTGCCACCAGCCCCTGGGCGCAGCTCAATCAGCCCCAGCATTTT
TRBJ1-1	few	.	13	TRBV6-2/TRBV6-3	CASRRRGDTEAFF	TGTGCCAGCAGGCGGAGGGGAGACACTGAAGCTTTCTTT
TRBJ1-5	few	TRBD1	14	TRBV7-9	CASRPTGDNQPQHF	TGTGCCAGCAGGCCAACAGGGGACAATCAGCCCCAGCATTTT
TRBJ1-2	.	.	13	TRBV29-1	CSIIPEGVSGYTF	TGCAGCATAATCCCCGAAGGGGTGTCTGGCTACACCTTC
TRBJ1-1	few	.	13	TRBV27	CASSSLQGRSAFF	TGTGCCAGCAGTTCACTACAGGGTCGTTCAGCTTTCTTT